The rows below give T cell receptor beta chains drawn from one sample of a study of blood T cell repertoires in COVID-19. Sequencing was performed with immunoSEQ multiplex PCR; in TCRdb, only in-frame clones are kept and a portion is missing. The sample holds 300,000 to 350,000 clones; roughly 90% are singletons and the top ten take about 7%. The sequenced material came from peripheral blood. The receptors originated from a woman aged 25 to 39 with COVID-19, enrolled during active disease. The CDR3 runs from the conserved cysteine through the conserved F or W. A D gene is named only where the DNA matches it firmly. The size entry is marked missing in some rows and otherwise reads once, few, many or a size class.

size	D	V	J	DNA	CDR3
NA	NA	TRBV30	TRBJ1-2	TGTGCCTGGCAACCGGGACTTAACTATGGCTACACCTTC	CAWQPGLNYGYTF
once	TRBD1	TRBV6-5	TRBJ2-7	TGTGCCACCGCGGACAGGGCGAACTACGAGCAGTACTTC	CATADRANYEQYF
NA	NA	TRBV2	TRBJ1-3	TGTGCCAGCAGTGTGTTTCTAGGGGGTGGAAACACCATATATTTT	CASSVFLGGGNTIYF
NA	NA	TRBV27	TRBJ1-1	TGTGCCAGCAGTCCGCCGGACAGCACTGAAGCTTTCTTT	CASSPPDSTEAFF
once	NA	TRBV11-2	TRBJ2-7	TGTGCCAGCACCCTCGCCGAGGCCTCCTACGAGCAGTACTTC	CASTLAEASYEQYF
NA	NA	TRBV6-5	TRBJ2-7	TGTGCCAGCAGTTACTTGGACAGACGTAACGAGCAGTACTTC	CASSYLDRRNEQYF
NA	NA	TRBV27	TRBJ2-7	TGTGCCAGCAGCCCGGGGGGCCTCTCCTACGAGCAGTACTTC	CASSPGGLSYEQYF
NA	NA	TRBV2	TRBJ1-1	TGTGCCAGCAGTGAAGCGCTTCGGGGGGCCGAAGCTTTCTTT	CASSEALRGAEAFF
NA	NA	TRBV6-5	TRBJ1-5	TGTGCCAGCATGAACAGTGTGCAGCCCCAGCATTTT	CASMNSVQPQHF
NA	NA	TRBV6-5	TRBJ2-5	TGTGCCAGCAGTCCGGACAGTCAAGAGACCCAGTACTTC	CASSPDSQETQYF
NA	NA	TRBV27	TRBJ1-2	TGTGCCAGCAGTTTATCGGTAGGACAGACGTATGGCTACACCTTC	CASSLSVGQTYGYTF
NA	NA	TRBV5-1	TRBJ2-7	TGCGCCAGCAGCTTCACCCAGGGTGACGAGCAGTACTTC	CASSFTQGDEQYF
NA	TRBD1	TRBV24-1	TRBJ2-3	TGTGCCACCAGTGACCCTGGGACAGGCAACACAGATACGCAGTATTTT	CATSDPGTGNTDTQYF
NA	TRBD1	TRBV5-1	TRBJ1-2	TGCGCCAGCAGCCCCCCGGGACAGGGACTTCTTAACACCTTC	CASSPPGQGLLNTF
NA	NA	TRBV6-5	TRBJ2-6	TGTGCCAGCAGTTACACCAGGGGCTCTGGGGCCAACGTCCTGACTTTC	CASSYTRGSGANVLTF
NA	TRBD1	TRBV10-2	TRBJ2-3	TGCGCCAGCAGTGAACCGGGACAGATTTTGTCAGATACGCAGTATTTT	CASSEPGQILSDTQYF
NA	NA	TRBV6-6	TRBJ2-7	TGTGCCAGCAGTCTGGCGGGTGCCTACGAGCAGTACTTC	CASSLAGAYEQYF
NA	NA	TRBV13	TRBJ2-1	TGTGCCAGCAGCCCAGACTACGCAACCTACAATGAGCAGTTCTTC	CASSPDYATYNEQFF
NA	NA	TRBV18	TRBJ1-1	TGTGCCAGCTCACCAATTTGGGGGGAGGGCACTGAAGCTTTCTTT	CASSPIWGEGTEAFF
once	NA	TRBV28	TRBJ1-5	TGTGCCAGCAGTTTAGGCGGAAGCAATCAGCCCCAGCATTTT	CASSLGGSNQPQHF
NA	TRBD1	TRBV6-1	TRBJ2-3	TGTGCCAGCAGTGAAAACGCGGACAGGGGGTATACAGATACGCAGTATTTT	CASSENADRGYTDTQYF
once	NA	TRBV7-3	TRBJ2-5	TGTGCCAGCAGCTTAAGCGCCCGTGAGACCCAGTACTTC	CASSLSARETQYF
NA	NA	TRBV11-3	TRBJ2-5	TGTGCCAGCAGCTTAGGAGTGGGCTTCGAGACCCAGTACTTC	CASSLGVGFETQYF
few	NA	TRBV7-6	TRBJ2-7	TGTGCCAGCAGCTTAGTTAGCGGAAGGGTTGACGAGCAGTACTTC	CASSLVSGRVDEQYF
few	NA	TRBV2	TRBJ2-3	TGTGCCAGCAGTCCCCCCCGATGGGGCAGTAGCACAGATACGCAGTATTTT	CASSPPRWGSSTDTQYF
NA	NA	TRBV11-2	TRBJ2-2	TGTGCCAGCAGCTTAGATCGTCTGACCGGGGAGCTGTTTTTT	CASSLDRLTGELFF
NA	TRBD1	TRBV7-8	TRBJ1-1	TGTGCCAGCAGCCGGGACAGGAACACTGAAGCTTTCTTT	CASSRDRNTEAFF
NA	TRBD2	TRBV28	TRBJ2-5	TGTGCCAGCAGTACCCAGACTAGCGGGAGCTTTTGGGAGACCCAGTACTTC	CASSTQTSGSFWETQYF
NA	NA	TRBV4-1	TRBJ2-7	TGCGCCAGCAGCCGAAACCCGGAGGCCGAACAGTACTTC	CASSRNPEAEQYF
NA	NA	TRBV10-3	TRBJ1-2	TGTGCCATCAGTGACACAGGGCTGGGGTATGGCTACACCTTC	CAISDTGLGYGYTF
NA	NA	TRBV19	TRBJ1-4	TGTGCCAGTAGTGCCAACAGAGAATCTAATGAAAAACTGTTTTTT	CASSANRESNEKLFF
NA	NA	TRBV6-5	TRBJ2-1	TGTGCCAGCAGAAGCGGGCTGAATGAGCAGTTCTTC	CASRSGLNEQFF
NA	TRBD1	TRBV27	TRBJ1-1	TGTGCCAGCAGGCCCCTTGGCGGGACAGAGAACACTGAAGCTTTCTTT	CASRPLGGTENTEAFF
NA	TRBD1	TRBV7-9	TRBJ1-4	TGTGCCAGCAGCTTGTCCCCCGACAGGGAGAGTGAAAAACTGTTTTTT	CASSLSPDRESEKLFF
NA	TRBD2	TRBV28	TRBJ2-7	TGTGCCAGCAGTTTAGAGGCGGGAGACTCCTACGAGCAGTACTTC	CASSLEAGDSYEQYF
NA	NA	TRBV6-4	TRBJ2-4	TGTGCCAGCAGTGAAGGGGGGGAAAACATTCAGTACTTC	CASSEGGENIQYF
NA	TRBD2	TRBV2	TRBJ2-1	TGTGCCAGCAGTGCGACTAGCGGGAAGGGCTCCTACAATGAGCAGTTCTTC	CASSATSGKGSYNEQFF
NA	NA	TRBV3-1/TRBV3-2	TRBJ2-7	TGTGCCAGCAGCCAACCCCCAGGGGATCGCGAGCAGTACTTC	CASSQPPGDREQYF
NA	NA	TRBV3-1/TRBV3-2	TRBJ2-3	TGTGCCAGCAGCCAAGGGAGGCATATTGTTGCAGATACGCAGTATTTT	CASSQGRHIVADTQYF
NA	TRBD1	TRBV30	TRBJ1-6	TGTGCCTGGAGTCCTGTGGACAGGTCAGATAATTCACCCCTCCACTTT	CAWSPVDRSDNSPLHF